The 25 T cell receptor beta chains in this list originate from one sample, sequenced in a study of identical twins. TCRdb recomputed calls from the 5' RACE reads with MiXCR, one row per CDR3 protein. The data show hundreds of thousands of distinct CDR3 sequences, 5.5% to 7.5% seen once. Sequenced input: naive T cells sorted from blood. Receptor source: a man between 18 and 35 years old in good health.

This clonotype occurred many times. This CDR3 is CATSKSGGSYNEQFF. The DNA for the CDR3 is TGTGCCACCAGCAAAAGTGGAGGCTCCTACAATGAGCAGTTCTTC. The chain recombines TRBV15 with TRBJ2-1; D may be TRBD2 (5 bases). The CDR3 is 15 amino acids. Germline assignment: CDR1 LNHNV and CDR2 YYDKDF (reference sequence). The V and J ends lost 4 bases and 0 bases respectively, with 10 bases between them.

Only a few counts were recorded for this clonotype. The CDR3 DNA sequence: TGTGCCAGCAGCTTGGGTGGGGACAGGGATCCAGATACGCAGTATTTT. Translation: CASSLGGDRDPDTQYF. This rearrangement joins TRBV5-4 to TRBJ2-3; TRBD1 agrees at 9 bases. After removal of 0 bases from V and 4 bases from J, the junction contained 6 bases not matched to a gene. The CDR3 is 16 residues long. Germline V lookup: CDR1 SGHNT, CDR2 YYREEE (reference sequence). Full variable domain (remainder filled in from reference TRBV5-4 and TRBJ2-3): ETGVTQSPTHLIKTRGQQVTLRCSSQSGHNTVSWYQQALGQGPQFIFQYYREEENGRGNFPPRFSGLQFPNYSSELNVNALELDDSALYLCASSLGGDRDPDTQYFGPGTRLTVL.

The chain is built from TRBV14 and TRBJ2-3; D is undetermined. The CDR3 has 15 residues. Germline CDR1 and CDR2: SGHDN and FVKESK. Trimming took 1 base from V and 4 from J, leaving 12 bases between them. The CDR3 loop is CASSQGTKVPDTQYF. The CDR3 bases are TGTGCCAGCAGCCAAGGGACGAAAGTCCCAGATACGCAGTATTTT. The variable domain in full, with the rest retrieved from reference TRBV14 and TRBJ2-3, is EAGVTQFPSHSVIEKGQTVTLRCDPISGHDNLYWYRRVMGKEIKFLLHFVKESKQDESGMPNNRFLAERTGGTYSTLKVQPAELEDSGVYFCASSQGTKVPDTQYFGPGTRLTVL.

As DNA, the CDR3 is TGTGCCAGCTCACCTACGCTAGCGGGAAGAGCGGAGACCCAGTACTTC. Its protein is CASSPTLAGRAETQYF. The gene calls are TRBV18 and TRBJ2-5; 9 nucleotides align to TRBD2. The germline CDR1 and CDR2 sequences are KGHSH and LQKENI. The CDR3 is made up of 16 amino acids. V lost 3 bases, J lost 5 bases, and 10 bases stayed unmatched. Filled out from reference TRBV18 and TRBJ2-5, the complete variable domain reads NAGVMQNPRHLVRRRGQEARLRCSPMKGHSHVYWYRQLPEEGLKFMVYLQKENIIDESGMPKERFSAEFPKEGPSILRIQQVVRGDSAAYFCASSPTLAGRAETQYFGPGTRLLVL.

This clonotype was observed many times. The CDR3 nucleotides read TGTGCCAGCAGCTTAAGTACTGACAACAATGAGCAGTTCTTC. It encodes CASSLSTDNNEQFF. The rearrangement links TRBV13 to TRBJ2-1; D unresolved. The CDR3 loop spans 14 amino acids. Germline assignment: CDR1 PRHDT and CDR2 FYEKMQ (reference sequence). Trimming removed 2 bases at V and 5 bases at J, with 10 bases between.

This clonotype was seen at least ten times. The V call is TRBV6-1, the J call TRBJ1-4; D gene uncertain. V gave up 4 bases and J gave up 0 bases, with 6 bases separating them. The germline V gene encodes CDR1 MNHNS and CDR2 SASEGT. This CDR3 region has 14 residues. The CDR3 DNA sequence: TGTGCCAGCAGTGGATTTGCAACTAATGAAAAACTGTTTTTT. It translates to CASSGFATNEKLFF.

The chain has TRBV5-5 and TRBJ2-7, with D uncertain. Trimming pared 4 bases from V and 7 bases from J, leaving 12 bases between. The V gene's germline CDR1 is SGHKS and CDR2 YYEKEE (reference sequence). CDR3 length equals 12 residues. CDR3 in amino acids: CASSAGSREQYV. The CDR3 nucleotides read TGTGCCAGCAGCGCCGGGTCTCGGGAGCAGTACGTC.

In this sample, this clonotype turned up many times. The rearrangement links TRBV29-1 to TRBJ2-5; no reliable D call. The CDR3 extends over 12 amino acids. Germline loops: CDR1 SQVTM, CDR2 ANQGSEA. V lost 6 bases, J lost 3 bases, and 11 bases lay in between. Here the CDR3 DNA reads TGCAGCGTGTATAGGACCAAAGAGACCCAGTACTTC. It codes for CSVYRTKETQYF. Using reference TRBV29-1 and TRBJ2-5 for the parts outside the CDR3, the full variable domain is SAVISQKPSRDICQRGTSLTIQCQVDSQVTMMFWYRQQPGQSLTLIATANQGSEATYESGFVIDKFPISRPNLTFSTLTVSNMSPEDSSIYLCSVYRTKETQYFGPGTRLLVL.

This clonotype appeared a single time. V and J are TRBV5-1 and TRBJ2-5, with D perhaps being TRBD1 or TRBD2 (5 bases each). Trimming shortened V by 5 bases and J by 5 bases, and 13 bases separated the two germline ends. The CDR3 is made up of 13 amino acids. CDR1 and CDR2 (germline): SGHRS, YFSETQ. CDR3 residues: CASRLGGRETQYF. The CDR3 nucleotides are TGCGCCAGCAGGCTTGGGGGTAGGGAGACCCAGTACTTC.

V gene TRBV27 combines with J gene TRBJ1-6, with 8 bases lining up with TRBD1. Germline V gene data show CDR1 as MNHEY and CDR2 as SMNVEV (reference sequence). V lost 4 bases to trimming and J lost 7 bases; unmatched junction nucleotides: 3. The CDR3 has 14 residues. The CDR3 DNA is TGTGCCAGCAGTTGGGGGACAGGAAATTCACCCCTCCACTTT. Translating gives CASSWGTGNSPLHF.

This clonotype was counted at least ten times. The V call is TRBV5-6, the J call TRBJ2-1, with 9 bases that match TRBD2. Germline CDR1 and CDR2: SGHDT and YYEEEE. J gave up 4 bases and V 2 bases, and 7 bases lay outside the gene matches. The CDR3 spans 16 residues. The CDR3 DNA reads as TGTGCCAGCAGCTTTATAGCGGGAGTAGGGTACAATGAGCAGTTCTTC. Encoded protein: CASSFIAGVGYNEQFF.

This clonotype was seen a handful of times. The J gene is TRBJ2-3, the V gene TRBV27; 10 positions agree with TRBD2. The junction had 7 bases not matched to a gene; V was cut back by 8 bases and J by 2 bases. This CDR3 has 15 amino acids. From germline, CDR1 is MNHEY and CDR2 SMNVEV (reference sequence). The CDR3 nucleotides are TGTGCCAGCTACACTAGCGGGGCCCCCACAGATACGCAGTATTTT. This sequence encodes CASYTSGAPTDTQYF.

This clonotype turned up a few times. The chain couples TRBV29-1 to TRBJ2-7, with TRBD1 identical over 10 bases. The CDR3 covers 14 residues. J lost 1 base, V lost 7 bases, and 7 bases had no gene match. Per germline, CDR1 SQVTM and CDR2 ANQGSEA. CDR3 loop: CSATGTGASYEQYF. The CDR3 nucleotides are TGCAGCGCAACCGGGACAGGGGCTTCCTACGAGCAGTACTTC.

In its sample, this clonotype was seen many times. V gene TRBV5-1 combines with J gene TRBJ2-2, with 9 bases that match TRBD2. There are 17 residues in the CDR3. Germline CDR1 SGHRS, CDR2 YFSETQ. Trimming took 4 bases from V and 1 from J; bases not matched to a gene: 8. CDR3: CASSPGLAGLNTGELFF. For the CDR3, the DNA is TGCGCCAGCAGCCCCGGGCTAGCGGGATTGAACACCGGGGAGCTGTTTTTT.

The J gene is TRBJ1-4, the V gene TRBV24-1, with 7 bases identical to TRBD1. CDR1 is KGHDR, CDR2 SFDVKD, per germline. J was trimmed by 7 bases and V by 4 bases; bases with no gene match: 11. The CDR3 is 16 amino acids. CDR3 nucleotides: TGTGCCACCAGTGACTCCCGAGAGACAGGGCGTGAAAAACTGTTTTTT. It translates to CATSDSRETGREKLFF.

The sample holds many counts of this clonotype. V gene TRBV5-1 combines with J gene TRBJ2-2, with TRBD1 identical over 7 bases. Germline CDR1 SGHRS, CDR2 YFSETQ. The V segment lost 0 bases and the J segment 7 bases; nucleotides outside the gene matches: 9. The CDR3 is 16 amino acids. The CDR3 is CASSLGVGTVIGELFF. The CDR3 coding sequence is TGCGCCAGCAGCTTGGGTGTCGGGACAGTCATCGGGGAGCTGTTTTTT.

This clonotype was seen ten or more times. The rearrangement uses TRBV20-1 and TRBJ2-6; unclear D gene. Trimming shortened V by 5 bases and J by 2 bases, and 13 bases separated the two germline ends. CDR1 and CDR2 from the germline V gene are DFQATT and SNEGSKA (reference sequence). This CDR3 spans 15 amino acids. CDR3 bases: TGCAGTGCTCCCCTCGGGCAGACTGGGGCCAACGTCCTGACTTTC. Residues: CSAPLGQTGANVLTF.

In this sample, this clonotype turned up many times. This rearrangement joins TRBV28 to TRBJ1-1, with D unresolved. CDR1 and CDR2 (germline): MDHEN, SYDVKM. V was cut by 3 bases and J by 1 base, with 3 bases left in between. This CDR3 spans 12 amino acids. CDR3 DNA: TGTGCCAGCAGTTTTTGGAACACTGAAGCTTTCTTT. This gives the protein CASSFWNTEAFF.

At least ten counts were recorded for this clonotype. The chain links TRBV10-3 to TRBJ1-5; perhaps TRBD1 as D (5 bases). Deletions cut 0 bases from V and 3 bases from J, with 12 bases between. Germline CDR1 reads ENHRY; CDR2 reads SYGVKD. This CDR3 region has 16 residues. The CDR3 loop is CAISESAGGINQPQHF. CDR3 DNA: TGTGCCATCAGTGAGTCGGCCGGGGGTATCAATCAGCCCCAGCATTTT.

This clonotype was counted many times. The chain employs TRBV18 and TRBJ1-1; 10 bases align to TRBD1. The V gene's germline CDR1 is KGHSH and CDR2 LQKENI. The CDR3 is 13 amino acids. The V gene end was trimmed by 8 bases and the J gene end by 5 bases; junction bases not matched to a gene: 5. The DNA of the CDR3 is TGTGCCAGCAGTCCGGGACAGGGGACTGAAGCTTTCTTT. As protein: CASSPGQGTEAFF. Looking up the rest from reference TRBV18 and TRBJ1-1 gives the full variable domain: NAGVMQNPRHLVRRRGQEARLRCSPMKGHSHVYWYRQLPEEGLKFMVYLQKENIIDESGMPKERFSAEFPKEGPSILRIQQVVRGDSAAYFCASSPGQGTEAFFGQGTRLTVV.

This chain connects TRBV6-1 to TRBJ2-7; tentative D call: TRBD1 (6 bases). The CDR3 runs 15 residues. Trimming removed 5 bases at V and 2 bases at J, with 16 bases between. Germline lookup yields CDR1 MNHNS and CDR2 SASEGT. DNA of the CDR3: TGTGCCAGCAGTACCACGACAGGTCGCCCCTACGAGCAGTACTTC. Translated: CASSTTTGRPYEQYF.

There are many counts of this clonotype. V is TRBV10-3 and J is TRBJ2-7; D not resolved. Trimming removed 0 bases from V and 5 bases from J, with 11 bases in between. Per the germline V gene, CDR1 is ENHRY and CDR2 is SYGVKD. This CDR3 has 14 amino acids. The CDR3 nucleotides are TGTGCCATCAGTGAGTCGAGGACCCTCCACGAGCAGTACTTC. Translated: CAISESRTLHEQYF.

The table lists this clonotype with many counts. V and J are TRBV20-1 and TRBJ2-5; 8 nucleotides agree with TRBD2. The germline gives CDR1 DFQATT, CDR2 SNEGSKA (reference sequence). The CDR3 runs 15 residues. With V trimmed by 6 bases and J by 2 bases, 11 bases remained unmatched. The CDR3 loop is CSALSSSSGQETQYF. CDR3 nucleotides: TGCAGTGCACTTAGTTCCTCTAGCGGGCAAGAGACCCAGTACTTC.

This clonotype was picked up many times. The J gene is TRBJ2-7, the V gene TRBV6-2 or TRBV6-3; 10 nucleotides line up with TRBD2. V gave up 8 bases and J gave up 2 bases; unmatched junction bases: 0. Germline lookup yields CDR1 MNHEY and CDR2 SVGEGT. This CDR3 is built from 12 residues. Here the CDR3 reads CASGLAAYEQYF. DNA for the CDR3: TGTGCCAGCGGACTAGCGGCCTACGAGCAGTACTTC.

Many counts were recorded for this clonotype. The V gene is TRBV19, the J gene TRBJ1-1; unclear D gene. From germline, CDR1 is LNHDA and CDR2 SQIVND (reference sequence). The CDR3 is 12 amino acids. Trimming pared 10 bases from V and 4 bases from J, leaving 13 bases between. The CDR3 nucleotides read TGTGCCACTAAGGATCCTTTCACTGAAGCTTTCTTT. Translating it yields CATKDPFTEAFF.